The 6 T cell receptor beta chains listed next were all sequenced from one sample in a study of blood T cells in healthy people across ages. Using a J-beta primer mix together with a sample-barcoded 5' primer, a second PCR was run for about 6 to 11 cycles. TCRdb reprocessed the 5' RACE reads via MiXCR and lists one record per CDR3 protein. The table records hundreds of thousands of distinct CDR3 sequences, roughly 25% of them present only once. The same sample was also studied in work on T cells of mothers and their children.

Sequencing was carried out using blood. Source of these receptors: a boy aged 5 to 17 in good health.

The V and J genes are TRBV10-3 and TRBJ2-7, with D possibly being TRBD1 (6 bases). V dropped 10 bases and J dropped 0 bases, with 10 bases sitting between them. The CDR3 runs to 12 residues. The germline V gene encodes CDR1 ENHRY and CDR2 SYGVKD. In nucleotides, the CDR3 is TGTGCCACCCAGGACAGCTCCTACGAGCAGTACTTC. Protein product: CATQDSSYEQYF.

This clonotype was seen only a few times. This chain's CDR3 is CASSQEGDSYSYEQYF. The CDR3 DNA reads TGCGCCAGCAGCCAAGAGGGGGACAGCTACTCCTACGAGCAGTACTTC. This chain links TRBV4-3 with TRBJ2-7; TRBD1 aligns across 7 bases. The CDR3 totals 16 residues. Trimming at V came to 0 bases and at J to 0 bases, leaving 5 bases not matched to a gene. Germline loops: CDR1 LGHNA, CDR2 YSLEER.

The chain is built from TRBV4-1 and TRBJ2-1; 9 bases match TRBD1. V trimming: 8 bases; J trimming: 9 bases; junction bases outside the gene matches: 14. The CDR3 runs 15 residues. CDR1 is MGHRA, CDR2 YSYEKL, per germline. The CDR3 sequence: CASGDRGQGRSEQFF. Written as DNA, the CDR3 is TGCGCCAGCGGAGACCGGGGACAGGGAAGGAGTGAGCAGTTCTTC.

This clonotype has only a few counts. The V call is TRBV7-3, the J call TRBJ2-2, with D perhaps TRBD2 (5 bases). This CDR3 is 12 amino acids long. Germline CDR1 is SGHTA and CDR2 is FQGTGA. Trimming left V 6 bases short and J 5 bases short, with 7 bases between. The CDR3 reads CASRSGTGELFF. The CDR3 DNA reads TGTGCCAGCAGGTCGGGAACCGGGGAGCTGTTTTTT. Full variable domain (outside the CDR3, taken from reference TRBV7-3 and TRBJ2-2): GAGVSQTPSNKVTEKGKYVELRCDPISGHTALYWYRQSLGQGPEFLIYFQGTGAADDSGLPNDRFFAVRPEGSVSTLKIQRTERGDSAVYLCASRSGTGELFFGEGSRLTVL.

The chain combines TRBV29-1 with TRBJ1-1; tentative D call: TRBD1 (6 bases). The germline V gene encodes CDR1 SQVTM and CDR2 ANQGSEA. V was cut by 3 bases and J by 1 base, with 9 bases left in between. CDR3 length: 13 residues. Written as DNA, the CDR3 is TGCAGCGTTGACTCGACAGGGAACACTGAAGCTTTCTTT. This codes for CSVDSTGNTEAFF.

This clonotype occurred a few times. The J gene is TRBJ1-5, the V gene TRBV7-2; perhaps TRBD1 as D (5 bases). Trimming stripped 1 base from V and 4 bases from J, with 14 bases between. Looked up from germline, CDR1 is SGHTA and CDR2 is FQGNSA. This CDR3 comprises 16 residues. This chain's CDR3 is CASSLVGAAQNQPQHF. CDR3 DNA: TGTGCCAGCAGCTTAGTTGGGGCGGCCCAGAATCAGCCCCAGCATTTT.